This TCR beta chain was found in a study of tumor and adjacent non-tumor tissue in lung cancer. The wider study: Histology: 12 adenocarcinoma, 2 squamous cell carcinoma, 1 small cell lung cancer.

A modified ARM-PCR protocol with three rounds of nested PCR amplified TCRbeta. TCRdb re-derived calls from the multiplex PCR reads in MiXCR, one entry per CDR3 protein. The table shows fewer than 130,000 distinct CDR3 sequences, with nearly 85% occurring only once. As concerns this clonotype: Its antigen is not identified. The CDR3 carries no conserved terminal phenylalanine or tryptophan, so it likely arises from a read error.

Study observations and caveats: Top 100 clones took a larger repertoire share in normal lung.

No cell sorting was done before RNA was extracted from the tissue. Donors were chemotherapy-naive, newly diagnosed lung cancer surgical patients in China, August–late 2014. This CDR3 spans 15 amino acids. Germline V gives CDR1 SGHAT, CDR2 FQNNGV. The chain is built from TRBV11-2 and TRBJ1-3, with unresolved D. Input material: lung tumor tissue. The sequence derives from a man in his 70s with non-small cell lung cancer. In DNA, the CDR3 is TGTACCAGCAGCCACACCTGGACCCCTGTAAACACCATATATTCT. It yields the protein CTSSHTWTPVNTIYS.